The rows below give T cell receptor beta chains drawn from one sample of a study of T cell clones after liver transplantation. Only in-frame clones appear in the TCRdb table, and some are missing; sequencing was by immunoSEQ multiplex PCR. The sample carries 55,000 to 70,000 clones, almost 95% recorded once. Material: CD4+ T cells from blood, obtained less than 28 months after liver transplant. These TCRs come from a human patient who received a liver transplant. Among the T cells, some may be from the graft donor. Both conserved end residues are part of each CDR3. Fields, in order: J gene, clone size, V gene, D gene, CDR3 protein, CDR3 DNA. D genes are given only for firm matches. Size is stated for part of the rows, as once, few or many counts, or as a class when the clone is expanded.

TRBJ2-4	once	TRBV28	NA	CASSFLLGGSAEDIQYF	TGTGCCAGCAGTTTCCTTCTCGGGGGCTCGGCGGAAGACATTCAGTACTTC
TRBJ2-7	NA	TRBV18	NA	CASSPTATYYEQYF	TGTGCCAGCTCACCGACAGCCACTTACTACGAGCAGTACTTC
TRBJ2-7	NA	TRBV5-1	TRBD1	CASSQPGQGTYEQYF	TGCGCCAGCAGCCAGCCGGGACAGGGGACCTACGAGCAGTACTTC
TRBJ2-1	NA	TRBV11-3	TRBD2	CASSLGGLAGEEQFF	TGTGCCAGCAGCTTAGGGGGACTAGCGGGAGAAGAGCAGTTCTTC
TRBJ2-5	NA	TRBV5-1	NA	CASSSEGSWETQYF	TGCGCCAGCAGCTCGGAGGGTAGCTGGGAGACCCAGTACTTC
TRBJ1-2	few	TRBV27	NA	CASRPQGEYGYTF	TGTGCCAGCAGGCCACAGGGAGAGTATGGCTACACCTTC
TRBJ1-1	few	TRBV11-3	TRBD1	CASSDRVNTEAFF	TGTGCCAGCAGCGACAGGGTTAACACTGAAGCTTTCTTT
TRBJ2-2	once	TRBV28	NA	CASSFGSYGELFF	TGTGCCAGCAGTTTTGGAAGTTACGGGGAGCTGTTTTTT
TRBJ2-2	once	TRBV19	TRBD2	CASSVGLAGVLGELFF	TGTGCCAGTAGTGTCGGACTAGCGGGAGTTCTCGGGGAGCTGTTTTTT
TRBJ1-1	NA	TRBV6-1	NA	CASSLTGYTEAFF	TGTGCCAGCAGCCTTACAGGGTACACTGAAGCTTTCTTT
TRBJ2-7	NA	TRBV7-8	NA	CASRSAPLEQYF	TGTGCCAGCAGGTCCGCCCCTTTAGAGCAGTACTTC
TRBJ1-4	NA	TRBV19	NA	CASSPSGNEKLFF	TGTGCCAGTAGTCCCTCCGGTAATGAAAAACTGTTTTTT
TRBJ2-7	NA	TRBV5-6	TRBD1	CASSLGDRFTYEQYF	TGTGCCAGCAGCTTGGGGGACAGATTCACCTACGAGCAGTACTTC
TRBJ1-3	NA	TRBV28	NA	CASSFGGGSGNTIYF	TGTGCCAGCAGTTTTGGAGGCGGCTCTGGAAACACCATATATTTT
TRBJ2-3	NA	TRBV7-9	NA	CASSSLGSTDTQYF	TGTGCCAGCAGCTCCTTGGGATCCACAGATACGCAGTATTTT
TRBJ2-2	NA	TRBV5-1	TRBD2	CASSLLREATGELFF	TGCGCCAGCAGCTTGTTGCGGGAGGCCACCGGGGAGCTGTTTTTT
TRBJ2-3	NA	TRBV14	TRBD2	CASSQVYGGRLTDTQYF	TGTGCCAGCAGCCAAGTATATGGCGGGAGGCTCACAGATACGCAGTATTTT
TRBJ2-3	NA	TRBV19	TRBD2	CATSGQREATTDTQYF	TGTGCCACCTCGGGTCAGCGGGAGGCAACCACAGATACGCAGTATTTT
TRBJ1-5	NA	TRBV7-2	NA	CASSPSAGPQHF	TGTGCCAGCAGCCCCTCGGCTGGGCCCCAGCATTTT
TRBJ2-3	NA	TRBV7-8	NA	CASSPDRTDTQYF	TGTGCCAGCAGCCCGGACCGCACAGATACGCAGTATTTT
TRBJ2-3	NA	TRBV5-1	NA	CASSFYAGSDTQYF	TGCGCCAGCAGCTTTTATGCGGGGTCAGATACGCAGTATTTT
TRBJ1-2	NA	TRBV4-3	NA	CASSQDFRVGYTF	TGCGCCAGCAGCCAAGATTTTCGGGTTGGCTACACCTTC
TRBJ2-1	NA	TRBV7-9	TRBD1	CASSLGDSIYNEQFF	TGTGCCAGCAGCTTGGGGGACAGCATCTACAATGAGCAGTTCTTC
TRBJ1-1	NA	TRBV28	NA	CASNLRDTPDQAFF	TGTGCCAGCAATCTGAGGGACACCCCGGATCAGGCTTTCTTT
TRBJ1-3	NA	TRBV15	TRBD1	CATSRGDRGRGNTIYF	TGTGCCACCAGCAGGGGAGACAGGGGTAGGGGAAACACCATATATTTT
TRBJ1-5	once	TRBV5-8	NA	CASSRTQQPQHF	TGTGCCAGCAGCCGTACCCAGCAGCCCCAGCATTTT